The 14 T cell receptor beta chains below come from one sample, sequenced in a study of T cells in Graves' hyperthyroidism and ophthalmopathy. The investigators amplified TCR beta CDR3 regions from RNA transcripts. When the TCR CDR3 underwent first-round RT-PCR, the HTBI primer set was used. TCRdb reprocessed the multiplex PCR reads via MiXCR and lists one record per CDR3 protein. The repertoire holds approximately 410,000 distinct CDR3 sequences, roughly an eighth seen once, with less than 6.5% in the top ten. The specimen was blood. The receptors derive from a woman between 18 and 29 years old with Graves' hyperthyroidism.

This clonotype has a count of ten or more. The rearrangement links TRBV29-1 to TRBJ1-1, with 12 bases matching TRBD1. The CDR3 has 14 amino acids. The germline gives CDR1 SQVTM, CDR2 ANQGSEA. The ends lost 7 bases at V and 4 bases at J; junction bases unmatched: 7. Here the CDR3 DNA reads TGCAGCGCAACCGGGACAGGGGGCCTCACTGAAGCTTTCTTT. It translates to CSATGTGGLTEAFF.

The V gene is TRBV9, the J gene TRBJ1-2; weak D call: TRBD1 (5 bases). In germline, CDR1 is SGDLS, CDR2 YYNGEE. Trimming took off 0 bases at V and 4 bases at J, with 19 bases between the two ends. CDR3 length: 17 amino acids. The CDR3 region is CASSVARQTANIYGYTF. The DNA of the CDR3 is TGTGCCAGCAGCGTAGCCCGACAGACAGCTAACATCTATGGCTACACCTTC.

V usage is TRBV28 and J usage is TRBJ2-1; 10 bases fit TRBD2. The CDR3 contains 17 residues. CDR1 and CDR2 (germline): MDHEN, SYDVKM. V shed 6 bases, J shed 4 bases, and the junction held 12 bases outside the gene matches. The chain's CDR3 is CASSIDLLAGMYNEQFF. CDR3 DNA: TGTGCCAGCAGCATAGACCTACTAGCGGGAATGTACAATGAGCAGTTCTTC.

There are many counts of this clonotype. The chain employs TRBV27 and TRBJ1-5, with unresolved D. The CDR3 consists of 14 residues. Trimming pared 3 bases from V and 0 bases from J, leaving 6 bases between. Per the germline V gene, CDR1 is MNHEY and CDR2 is SMNVEV (reference sequence). The DNA for the CDR3 is TGTGCCAGCAGTTTTTCTAATAGCAATCAGCCCCAGCATTTT. It translates to CASSFSNSNQPQHF.

This clonotype has ten or more counts. The J gene is TRBJ2-5, the V gene TRBV12-3 or TRBV12-4; no reliable D call. CDR3 length: 13 amino acids. Trimming removed 2 bases at V and 4 bases at J, with 8 bases between. The CDR3 sequence: CASSLSVIETQYF. DNA for the CDR3: TGTGCCAGCAGTTTAAGTGTAATAGAGACCCAGTACTTC.

This clonotype occurred many times. This rearrangement joins TRBV19 to TRBJ2-7; D gene uncertain. The CDR3 runs to 14 residues. Germline CDR1 and CDR2: LNHDA and SQIVND (reference sequence). Trimming removed 1 base at V and 0 bases at J, with 7 bases between. The CDR3 bases are TGTGCCAGTAGTATAGGGGGAAGCTCCTACGAGCAGTACTTC. It yields the protein CASSIGGSSYEQYF.

The chain is built from TRBV20-1 and TRBJ1-4; 12 bases agree with TRBD1. The CDR3 has 12 residues. V lost 8 bases, J lost 8 bases, and 3 bases stayed unmatched. The germline gives CDR1 DFQATT, CDR2 SNEGSKA (reference sequence). The CDR3, as DNA: TGCAGTACCGGGACAGGGGGCGAAAAACTGTTTTTT. Amino acids: CSTGTGGEKLFF.

This clonotype was seen at least ten times. This sequence joins TRBV11-2 and TRBJ2-3; possibly TRBD1 or TRBD2 for D (5 bases each). V was trimmed by 5 bases and J by 2 bases, leaving 11 bases between them. Germline lookup yields CDR1 SGHAT and CDR2 FQNNGV. This CDR3 has 14 residues. The CDR3 loop is CASSRSGLTDTQYF. CDR3 sequence (DNA): TGTGCCAGCAGCCGCTCGGGGCTCACAGATACGCAGTATTTT.

Only a few counts were recorded for this clonotype. J is TRBJ2-5 and V is TRBV7-2; no definite D call. CDR3 length equals 13 residues. CDR1 SGHTA and CDR2 FQGNSA come from the germline V gene. V was shortened by 5 bases and J by 4 bases, with 11 bases between the two germline ends. DNA of the CDR3: TGTGCCAGCAGCCCCCGGGTAAGAGAGACCCAGTACTTC. This gives the protein CASSPRVRETQYF. The full variable domain, rest sourced from reference TRBV7-2 and TRBJ2-5, is GAGVSQSPSNKVTEKGKDVELRCDPISGHTALYWYRQSLGQGLEFLIYFQGNSAPDKSGLPSDRFSAERTGGSVSTLTIQRTQQEDSAVYLCASSPRVRETQYFGPGTRLLVL.

There are a few counts of this clonotype. The chain uses TRBV20-1 and TRBJ2-7; D uncertain. Trimming pared 3 bases from V and 2 bases from J, leaving 8 bases between. Per germline, CDR1 DFQATT and CDR2 SNEGSKA (reference sequence). The length of the CDR3 is 12 residues. The CDR3 sequence: CSARSSPYEQYF. CDR3 coding DNA: TGCAGTGCTAGGAGTAGTCCCTACGAGCAGTACTTC.

This clonotype has more than one count but fewer than ten. The V gene is TRBV28, the J gene TRBJ2-7, with D possibly TRBD1 on 6 matching bases. The CDR3 is 14 residues long. Germline values: CDR1 MDHEN, CDR2 SYDVKM. V gave up 2 bases and J gave up 3 bases, with 11 bases separating them. The CDR3: CASSLGRGDYEQYF. In DNA, the CDR3 is TGTGCCAGCAGTTTAGGCAGGGGAGACTACGAGCAGTACTTC.

This clonotype was detected many times. This chain connects TRBV28 to TRBJ1-5; TRBD1 matches at 9 bases. Germline-derived CDR1 and CDR2 are MDHEN and SYDVKM. V dropped 3 bases and J dropped 4; count of bases not matched to a gene: 7. The CDR3 is 16 amino acids. The DNA of the CDR3 is TGTGCCAGCAGTTTTGAGACAGGGGGGGCTAATCAGCCCCAGCATTTT. This encodes CASSFETGGANQPQHF.

This clonotype has only a few counts. The chain uses TRBV6-6 and TRBJ2-7; weak D call: TRBD1 (6 bases). V lost 2 bases to trimming and J lost 0 bases, with 11 bases between them. This CDR3 comprises 15 residues. Germline V gives CDR1 MNHNY, CDR2 SVGAGI (reference sequence). CDR3 in DNA: TGTGCCAGCAGTTACGCTATGGACAGCTCCTACGAGCAGTACTTC. Translated, it gives CASSYAMDSSYEQYF.

This clonotype occurred many times. The genes are TRBV11-2 and TRBJ1-5; D possibly corresponds to TRBD1 (5 bases). CDR3 length: 15 amino acids. The germline gives CDR1 SGHAT, CDR2 FQNNGV. Trimming removed 5 bases at V and 5 bases at J, with 16 bases between. CDR3 nucleotide sequence: TGTGCCAGCAGCCCGGGACTACCGGCGGATCAGCCCCAGCATTTT. Its protein is CASSPGLPADQPQHF.